Listed below are T cell receptor beta chains from one sample, sequenced in a study of T cells in Graves' hyperthyroidism and ophthalmopathy. Each CDR3 protein gets one entry after TCRdb re-called the multiplex PCR reads with MiXCR. The sample has 750,000 to 900,000 distinct CDR3 sequences; roughly 40% are singletons. The sample taken for sequencing was blood. These receptors were taken from a young man with Graves' hyperthyroidism. The CDR3 runs from the conserved cysteine through the conserved F or W. D genes are given only for firm matches. The size field is filled for only some rows; it gives once, few, many or a size class.

TRBV20-1,TRBJ2-5,few,15,TRBD2,TGCAGTGCTAGAGATGGACCGGGAGGACAAGAGACCCAGTACTTC,CSARDGPGGQETQYF
TRBV12-3/TRBV12-4,TRBJ2-6,-,16,-,TGTGCCAGCAGTTTGAGTGGTTACTCTGGGGCCAACGTCCTGACTTTC,CASSLSGYSGANVLTF
TRBV7-3,TRBJ2-5,many,14,-,TGTGCCAGCAGCTTAACGGAAGGGCTGGAGACCCAGTACTTC,CASSLTEGLETQYF
TRBV19,TRBJ1-1,few,12,-,TGTGCCAGTAGACGGGCTAACACTGAAGCTTTCTTT,CASRRANTEAFF
TRBV2,TRBJ1-5,-,14,-,TGTGCCAGCAGTCTCGGACGGGTCGGGGGGCCCCAGCATTTT,CASSLGRVGGPQHF
TRBV7-9,TRBJ1-4,many,13,-,TGTGCCAGCAGCCTACACCGGGACGCTAAACTGTTTTTT,CASSLHRDAKLFF
TRBV14,TRBJ1-1,few,14,-,TGTGCCAGCAGCACCCCCCTCGCGAACACTGAAGCTTTCTTT,CASSTPLANTEAFF
TRBV20-1,TRBJ2-2,-,13,-,TGCAGTGCCCTATGGGGGCCCAACGGGGAGCTGTTTTTT,CSALWGPNGELFF
TRBV15,TRBJ1-3,-,19,-,TGTGCCACCAGCAGAGTAGGGGGTTCTGGGGGTGCTCTCGGATACACCATATATTTT,CATSRVGGSGGALGYTIYF
TRBV15,TRBJ2-7,many,15,TRBD1,TGTGCCACCAGCAGAGAGGGGACAGTATCCTACGAGCAGTACTTC,CATSREGTVSYEQYF
TRBV20-1,TRBJ1-1,once,18,-,TGCAGTGCTAGTGGTTTCCGTACCCTGGGTGGTTCGAACACTGAAGCTTTCTTT,CSASGFRTLGGSNTEAFF
TRBV29-1,TRBJ1-2,many,13,-,TGCAGCGTTTCCCCCCGGTTTAACTATGGCTACACCTTC,CSVSPRFNYGYTF
TRBV11-2,TRBJ1-1,-,11,-,TGTGCCAGCAGCCCACACCCTGAAGCTTTCTTT,CASSPHPEAFF
TRBV20-1,TRBJ2-2,-,17,-,TGCAGTGCTAGACGCGACCTCAGGGACCTGAACACCGGGGAGCTGTTTTTT,CSARRDLRDLNTGELFF
TRBV5-1,TRBJ2-5,-,14,TRBD1,TGCGCCAGCAGCTTGAGCGGGACAGGGGAGACCCAGTACTTC,CASSLSGTGETQYF
TRBV5-4,TRBJ1-2,-,15,TRBD1,TGTGCCAGCAGCCTCCCAACCGCAGGGGGGTATGGCTACACCTTC,CASSLPTAGGYGYTF
TRBV20-1,TRBJ1-5,-,12,TRBD1,TGCAGTGCACAAGGGGGCGGTCAGCCCCAGCATTTT,CSAQGGGQPQHF